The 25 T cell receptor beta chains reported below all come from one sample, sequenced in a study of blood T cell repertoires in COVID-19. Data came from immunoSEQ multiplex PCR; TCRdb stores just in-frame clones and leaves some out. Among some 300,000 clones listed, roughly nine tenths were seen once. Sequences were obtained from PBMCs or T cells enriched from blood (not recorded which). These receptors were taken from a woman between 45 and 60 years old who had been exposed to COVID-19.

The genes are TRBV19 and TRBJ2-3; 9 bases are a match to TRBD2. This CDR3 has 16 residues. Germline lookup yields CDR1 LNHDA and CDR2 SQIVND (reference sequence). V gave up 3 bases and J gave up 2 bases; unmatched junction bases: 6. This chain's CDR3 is CASSIRLAGITDTQYF. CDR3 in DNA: TGTGCCAGTAGTATTCGGCTAGCGGGGATCACAGATACGCAGTATTTT.

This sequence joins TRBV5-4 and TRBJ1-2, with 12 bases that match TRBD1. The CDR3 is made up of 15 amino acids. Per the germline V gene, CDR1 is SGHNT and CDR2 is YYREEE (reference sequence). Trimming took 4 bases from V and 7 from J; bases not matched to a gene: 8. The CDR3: CASSRRGQGAFGYTF. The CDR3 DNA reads TGTGCCAGCAGCCGTAGGGGACAGGGGGCGTTTGGCTACACCTTC.

For the CDR3, the DNA is TGTGCCAGTAGTATTGACTGGAGAAACACCATATATTTT. Protein product: CASSIDWRNTIYF. This chain connects TRBV19 to TRBJ1-3; no clear D gene. Per germline, CDR1 LNHDA and CDR2 SQIVND (reference sequence). This CDR3 is 13 amino acids long. Deletions cut 3 bases from V and 5 bases from J, with 8 bases between.

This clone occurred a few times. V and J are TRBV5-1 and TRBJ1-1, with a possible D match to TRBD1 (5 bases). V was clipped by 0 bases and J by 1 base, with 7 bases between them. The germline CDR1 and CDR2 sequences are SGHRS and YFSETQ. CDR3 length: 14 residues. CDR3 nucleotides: TGCGCCAGCAGCTTGGGACAGAGGAACACTGAAGCTTTCTTT. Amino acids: CASSLGQRNTEAFF. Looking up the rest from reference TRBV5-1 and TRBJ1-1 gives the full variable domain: KAGVTQTPRYLIKTRGQQVTLSCSPISGHRSVSWYQQTPGQGLQFLFEYFSETQRNKGNFPGRFSGRQFSNSRSEMNVSTLELGDSALYLCASSLGQRNTEAFFGQGTRLTVV.

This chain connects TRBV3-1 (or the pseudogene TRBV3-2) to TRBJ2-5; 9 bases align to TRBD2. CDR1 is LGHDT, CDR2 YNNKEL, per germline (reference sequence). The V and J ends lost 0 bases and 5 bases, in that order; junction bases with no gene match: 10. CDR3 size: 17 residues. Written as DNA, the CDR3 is TGTGCCAGCAGCCAAGAGTCTAGCGGGGTAACCGGGGAGACCCAGTACTTC. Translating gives CASSQESSGVTGETQYF.

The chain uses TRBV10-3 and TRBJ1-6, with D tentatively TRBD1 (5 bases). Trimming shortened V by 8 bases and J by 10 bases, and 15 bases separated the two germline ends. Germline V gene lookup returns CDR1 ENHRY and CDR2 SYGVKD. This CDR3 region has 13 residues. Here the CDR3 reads CAIALGGNSPLHF. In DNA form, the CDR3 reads TGTGCCATCGCACTGGGGGGAAACTCACCCCTCCACTTT.

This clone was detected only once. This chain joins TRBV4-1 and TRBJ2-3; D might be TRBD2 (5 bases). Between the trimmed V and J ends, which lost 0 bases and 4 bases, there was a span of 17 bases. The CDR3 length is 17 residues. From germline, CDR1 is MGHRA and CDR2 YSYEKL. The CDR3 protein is CASSQDSEAAWADTQYF. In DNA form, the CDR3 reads TGCGCCAGCAGCCAAGATTCCGAAGCGGCCTGGGCAGATACGCAGTATTTT.

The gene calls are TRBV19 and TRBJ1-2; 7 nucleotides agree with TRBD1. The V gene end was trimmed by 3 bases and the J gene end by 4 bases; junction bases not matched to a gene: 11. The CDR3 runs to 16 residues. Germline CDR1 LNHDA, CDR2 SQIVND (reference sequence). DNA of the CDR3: TGTGCCAGTAGTATTGACCTCGGGACAGCCATCTATGGCTACACCTTC. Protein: CASSIDLGTAIYGYTF.

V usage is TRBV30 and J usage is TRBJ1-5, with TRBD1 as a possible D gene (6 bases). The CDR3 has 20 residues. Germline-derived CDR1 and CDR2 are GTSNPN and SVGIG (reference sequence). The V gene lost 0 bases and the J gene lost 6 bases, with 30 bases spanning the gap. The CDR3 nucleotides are TGTGCCTGGAGTGTTTCCCCTGGCGTGACAGGAATTCTATGGGTTCAGCCCCAGCATTTT. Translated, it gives CAWSVSPGVTGILWVQPQHF.

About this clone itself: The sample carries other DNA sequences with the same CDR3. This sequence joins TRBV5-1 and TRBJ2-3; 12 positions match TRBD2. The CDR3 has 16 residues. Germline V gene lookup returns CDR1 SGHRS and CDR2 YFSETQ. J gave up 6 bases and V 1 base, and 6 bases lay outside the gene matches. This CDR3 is CASSLRLAGGPDTQYF. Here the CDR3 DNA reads TGCGCCAGCAGCTTGAGGCTAGCGGGGGGGCCGGATACGCAGTATTTT.

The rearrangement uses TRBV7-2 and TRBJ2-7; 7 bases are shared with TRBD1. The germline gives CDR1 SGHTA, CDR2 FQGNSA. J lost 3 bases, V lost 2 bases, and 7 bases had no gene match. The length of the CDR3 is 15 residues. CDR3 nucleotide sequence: TGTGCCAGCAGCTTATCGGGACAGACCGGCTACGAGCAGTACTTC. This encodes CASSLSGQTGYEQYF.

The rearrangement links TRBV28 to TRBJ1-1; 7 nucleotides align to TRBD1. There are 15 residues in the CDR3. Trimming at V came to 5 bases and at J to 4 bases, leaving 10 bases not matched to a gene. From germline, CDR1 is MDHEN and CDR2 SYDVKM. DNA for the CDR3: TGTGCCAGCAGTCCGCCCGGGACAGAGGGCACTGAAGCTTTCTTT. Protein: CASSPPGTEGTEAFF.

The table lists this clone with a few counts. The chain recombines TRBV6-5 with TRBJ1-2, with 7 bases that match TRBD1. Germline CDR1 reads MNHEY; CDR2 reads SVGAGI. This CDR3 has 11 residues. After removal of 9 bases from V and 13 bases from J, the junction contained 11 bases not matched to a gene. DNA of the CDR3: TGTGCCAGGGGGGGTGGGACAGCCACCACCTTC. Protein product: CARGGGTATTF.

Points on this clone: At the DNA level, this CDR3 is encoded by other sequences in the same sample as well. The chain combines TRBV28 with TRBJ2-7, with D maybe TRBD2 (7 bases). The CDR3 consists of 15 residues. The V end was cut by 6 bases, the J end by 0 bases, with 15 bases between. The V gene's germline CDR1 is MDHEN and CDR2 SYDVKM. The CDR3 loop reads CASSLAGASSYEQYF. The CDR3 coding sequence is TGTGCCAGCAGCCTCGCGGGGGCGAGCTCCTACGAGCAGTACTTC.

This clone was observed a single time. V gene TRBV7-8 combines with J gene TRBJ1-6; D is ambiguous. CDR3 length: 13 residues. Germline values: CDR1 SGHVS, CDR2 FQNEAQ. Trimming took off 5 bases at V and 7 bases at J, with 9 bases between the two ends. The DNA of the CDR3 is TGTGCCAGCAGCAACACAGAGAATTCACCCCTCCACTTT. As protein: CASSNTENSPLHF. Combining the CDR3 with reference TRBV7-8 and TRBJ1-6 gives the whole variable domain GAGVSQSPRYKVAKRGQDVALRCDPISGHVSLFWYQQALGQGPEFLTYFQNEAQLDKSGLPSDRFFAERPEGSVSTLKIQRTQQEDSAVYLCASSNTENSPLHFGNGTRLTVT.

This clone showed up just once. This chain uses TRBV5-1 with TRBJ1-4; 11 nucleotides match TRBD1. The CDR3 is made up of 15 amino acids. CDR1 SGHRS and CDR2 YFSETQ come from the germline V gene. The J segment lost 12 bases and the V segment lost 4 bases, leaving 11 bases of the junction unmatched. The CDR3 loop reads CASSPQDRGRGELFF. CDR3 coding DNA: TGCGCCAGCAGCCCGCAGGACAGGGGGCGAGGGGAACTGTTTTTT.

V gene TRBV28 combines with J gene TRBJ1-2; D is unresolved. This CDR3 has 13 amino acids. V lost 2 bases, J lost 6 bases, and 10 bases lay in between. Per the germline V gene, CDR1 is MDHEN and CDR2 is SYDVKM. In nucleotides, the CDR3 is TGTGCCAGCAGTTTAGTGGCATCAGATGGCTACACCTTC. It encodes CASSLVASDGYTF.

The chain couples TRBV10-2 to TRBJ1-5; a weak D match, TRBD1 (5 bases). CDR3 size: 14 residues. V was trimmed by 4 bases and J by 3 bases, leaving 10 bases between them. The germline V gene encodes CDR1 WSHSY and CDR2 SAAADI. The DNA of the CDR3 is TGCGCCAGCAGTGGGCAGGGTTTCAATCAGCCCCAGCATTTT. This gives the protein CASSGQGFNQPQHF.

The CDR3 DNA is TGTGCCAGCAGTTTTATGGGACAGGGTAATTCACCCCTCCACTTT. Encoded protein: CASSFMGQGNSPLHF. The rearrangement joins TRBV2 to TRBJ1-6, with TRBD1 matching over 9 bases. There are 15 residues in the CDR3. In germline, CDR1 is SNHLY, CDR2 FYNNEI. With V trimmed by 5 bases and J by 6 bases, 5 bases remained unmatched. Complete variable domain (other parts from reference TRBV2 and TRBJ1-6): EPEVTQTPSHQVTQMGQEVILRCVPISNHLYFYWYRQILGQKVEFLVSFYNNEISEKSEIFDDQFSVERPDGSNFTLKIRSTKLEDSAMYFCASSFMGQGNSPLHFGNGTRLTVT.

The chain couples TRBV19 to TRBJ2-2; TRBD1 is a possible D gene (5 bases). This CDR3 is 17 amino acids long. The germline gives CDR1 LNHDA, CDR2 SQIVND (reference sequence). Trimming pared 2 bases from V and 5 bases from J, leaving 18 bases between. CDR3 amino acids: CASSIYAGIVRTGELFF. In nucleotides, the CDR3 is TGTGCCAGTAGTATATATGCAGGGATCGTCCGGACCGGGGAGCTGTTTTTT.

Written as DNA, the CDR3 is TGTGCCAGCAGTGCCGCCCAGGGGGCAGGTGGCTACACCTTC. Translating gives CASSAAQGAGGYTF. The chain carries TRBV2 and TRBJ1-2; 8 bases fit TRBD1. This CDR3 comprises 14 residues. With 4 bases clipped from V and 7 bases from J, the junction kept 8 bases outside the gene matches. CDR1 and CDR2 (germline): SNHLY, FYNNEI.

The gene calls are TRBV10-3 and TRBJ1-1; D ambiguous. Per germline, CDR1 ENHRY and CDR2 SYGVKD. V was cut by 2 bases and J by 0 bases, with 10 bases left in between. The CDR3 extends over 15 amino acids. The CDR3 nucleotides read TGTGCCATCAGTGAGGGCGGCAGCATGAACACTGAAGCTTTCTTT. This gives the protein CAISEGGSMNTEAFF.

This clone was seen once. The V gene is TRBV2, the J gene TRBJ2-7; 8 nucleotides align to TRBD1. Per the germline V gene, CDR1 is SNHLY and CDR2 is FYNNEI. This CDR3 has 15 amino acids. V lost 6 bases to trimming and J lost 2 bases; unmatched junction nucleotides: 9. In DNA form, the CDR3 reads TGTGCCAGCAGAGGCCCCGGGACAGGTACCTACGAGCAGTACTTC. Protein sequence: CASRGPGTGTYEQYF.

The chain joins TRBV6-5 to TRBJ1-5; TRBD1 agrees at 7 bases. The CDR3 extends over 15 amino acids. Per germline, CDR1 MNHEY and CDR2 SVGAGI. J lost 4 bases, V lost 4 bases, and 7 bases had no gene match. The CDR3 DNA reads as TGTGCCAGCAGTTGGACCCGGGACAGAAATCAGCCCCAGCATTTT. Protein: CASSWTRDRNQPQHF.

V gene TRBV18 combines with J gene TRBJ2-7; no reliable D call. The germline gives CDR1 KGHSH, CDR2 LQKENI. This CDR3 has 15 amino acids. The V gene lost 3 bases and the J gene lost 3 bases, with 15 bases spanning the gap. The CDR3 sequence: CASSPSPQVNYEQYF. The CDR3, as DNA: TGTGCCAGCTCACCGTCTCCTCAGGTAAACTACGAGCAGTACTTC.